Listed below are T cell receptor beta chains from one sample, sequenced in a study of blood T cell repertoires in COVID-19. Clones were sequenced by immunoSEQ multiplex PCR, and TCRdb holds only the in-frame ones, with some missing. The data contain 110,000 to 150,000 clones, less than 90% of them singletons. Sequences were obtained from PBMCs or T cells enriched from blood (not recorded which). These receptors were taken from a middle-aged man with acute COVID-19. Both conserved end residues are part of each CDR3. Fields, in order: CDR3 protein, CDR3 DNA, D gene, CDR3 length, clone size, V gene, J gene. The D gene is left open where the match is weak. Clone size, where shown, is once, few, many, or a class for clones that have expanded.

CASSQGGREVDEQYF	TGCGCCAGCAGCCAGGGGGGGAGGGAGGTCGACGAGCAGTACTTC	TRBD2	15	NA	TRBV4-1	TRBJ2-7
CASRGKGTGANVLTF	TGTGCCAGTAGGGGGAAGGGGACTGGGGCCAACGTCCTGACTTTC	NA	15	NA	TRBV19	TRBJ2-6
CASSRGGYEQYF	TGTGCCAGCAGCCGCGGGGGGTACGAGCAGTACTTC	TRBD2	12	NA	TRBV11-3	TRBJ2-7
CASSSGTGGPEAFF	TGTGCCAGTAGTTCCGGGACAGGGGGCCCCGAAGCTTTCTTT	TRBD1	14	NA	TRBV19	TRBJ1-1
CASGRQTNYGYTF	TGTGCCAGCGGCCGACAAACTAACTATGGCTACACCTTC	NA	13	once	TRBV6-5	TRBJ1-2
CAWRGRVAGEAFF	TGTGCCTGGAGAGGAAGGGTGGCGGGGGAAGCTTTCTTT	NA	13	NA	TRBV30	TRBJ1-1
CASSGGTTNEKLFF	TGTGCCAGCAGCGGCGGGACAACTAATGAAAAACTGTTTTTT	NA	14	NA	TRBV9	TRBJ1-4
CASSPPGGGGSYEQYF	TGCGCCAGCAGCCCGCCCGGGGGAGGGGGCTCCTACGAGCAGTACTTC	NA	16	NA	TRBV5-1	TRBJ2-7
CASSQDHQGDETQYF	TGCGCCAGCAGCCAAGATCATCAGGGTGATGAGACCCAGTACTTC	NA	15	NA	TRBV4-3	TRBJ2-5
CASSWTGGDYGYTF	TGTGCCAGCAGTTGGACAGGGGGTGACTATGGCTACACCTTC	TRBD1	14	NA	TRBV3-1/TRBV3-2	TRBJ1-2
CASSEGASASTDTQYF	TGTGCCAGCAGCGAGGGGGCTAGCGCTAGCACAGATACGCAGTATTTT	NA	16	NA	TRBV7-2	TRBJ2-3
CASADSYEQYF	TGTGCCAGCGCAGATTCATACGAGCAGTACTTC	NA	11	NA	TRBV28	TRBJ2-7
CASTQAHSNQPQHF	TGTGCCAGCACCCAGGCTCATAGCAATCAGCCCCAGCATTTT	NA	14	once	TRBV21-1	TRBJ1-5
CASSRQGSSYNSPLHF	TGTGCCAGCAGTAGACAGGGGAGCTCCTATAATTCACCCCTCCACTTT	TRBD1	16	NA	TRBV3-1/TRBV3-2	TRBJ1-6
CASSQSGNYGYTF	TGTGCCAGCAGCCAATCAGGGAACTATGGCTACACCTTC	NA	13	NA	TRBV3-1/TRBV3-2	TRBJ1-2
CASSEQWFGRRGNTGELFF	TGTGCCAGCAGCGAACAGTGGTTTGGGCGGAGGGGTAACACCGGGGAGCTGTTTTTT	NA	19	NA	TRBV6-1	TRBJ2-2
CASSPVTGGLNEQYF	TGTGCCAGTAGTCCTGTTACAGGGGGCTTGAACGAGCAGTACTTC	TRBD1	15	NA	TRBV19	TRBJ2-7
CASSPRGRANTGELFF	TGTGCCAGCAGCCCTCGGGGGAGGGCGAACACCGGGGAGCTGTTTTTT	TRBD2	16	NA	TRBV7-2	TRBJ2-2
CASTGEGNTEAFF	TGTGCCAGCACAGGGGAAGGGAACACTGAAGCTTTCTTT	NA	13	NA	TRBV28	TRBJ1-1
CASSQLEAESSYEQYF	TGCGCCAGCAGTCAATTGGAGGCAGAAAGCTCCTACGAGCAGTACTTC	NA	16	NA	TRBV23-1	TRBJ2-7
CASSSGTGELEDTQYF	TGTGCCAGCAGCTCCGGGACAGGGGAGCTTGAAGATACGCAGTATTTT	TRBD1	16	once	TRBV5-4	TRBJ2-3
CAWDRGSGRNTIYF	TGTGCCTGGGATCGGGGATCCGGGAGAAACACCATATATTTT	NA	14	NA	TRBV30	TRBJ1-3